This T cell receptor (beta chain) was observed in a study of control samples from healthy donors and cancer patients. The CDR3 extends over 15 amino acids. V lost 4 bases and J lost 4; bases outside the gene matches: 5. Per germline, CDR1 SGHDT and CDR2 YYEEEE. Libraries were prepared by immunoSEQ multiplex PCR; TCRdb keeps only in-frame clonotypes and omits some of them. The data hold under 90,000 clones, with around 94% observed a single time. This clone was picked up one time. The TCR comes from a woman in her sixties in good health. The rearrangement links TRBV5-6 to TRBJ2-7, with 13 bases lining up with TRBD2. Input material: blood. CDR3 coding DNA: TGTGCCAGCAGCCCTCCGGGACTAGCGGGATACGAGCAGTACTTC. Its translation: CASSPPGLAGYEQYF.